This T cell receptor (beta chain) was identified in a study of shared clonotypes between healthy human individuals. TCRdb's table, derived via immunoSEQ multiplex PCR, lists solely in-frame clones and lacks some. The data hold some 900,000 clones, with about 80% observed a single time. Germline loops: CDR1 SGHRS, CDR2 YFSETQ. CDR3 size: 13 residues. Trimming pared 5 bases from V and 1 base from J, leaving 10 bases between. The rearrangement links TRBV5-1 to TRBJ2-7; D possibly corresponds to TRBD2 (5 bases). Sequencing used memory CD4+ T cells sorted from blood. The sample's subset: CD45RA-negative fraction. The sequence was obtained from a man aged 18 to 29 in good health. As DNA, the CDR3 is TGCGCCAGCAGGCGGGCGGATTCCTACGAGCAGTACTTC. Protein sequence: CASRRADSYEQYF.